A single sample is the source of the 20 T cell receptor beta chains below, sequenced in a study of shared clonotypes between healthy human individuals (dated by TCRdb to the early 2020s). Library creation used the immunoSEQ multiplex PCR assay. Sourced from immuneACCESS, this table was stored by TCRdb with only in-frame sequences that have V and J called. A share of the clones is absent; for the studies checked, an unresolved V gene accounts for under half, and the remainder has no known explanation. This sample has around 1.6 million clones in its table, and 95% to 99% of those were observed once. In total, the top ten clones hold approximately 0.45% of the sample. The sample taken for sequencing was naive CD4+ T cells sorted from blood. Interpreted using the paper, the cell subset or site label stands for: CD45RA+ positively selected. The receptors were gathered from a man aged 25 to 45 in good health.

The chain recombines TRBV7-2 with TRBJ1-5; maybe TRBD1 (6 bases). The V and J ends lost 4 bases and 7 bases respectively, with 14 bases between them. Germline CDR1 SGHTA, CDR2 FQGNSA. This CDR3 has 14 amino acids. DNA of the CDR3: TGTGCCAGCAGCTGGGGGGGCAGTGAACAGCCCCAGCATTTT. It is translated as CASSWGGSEQPQHF.

This sequence joins TRBV18 and TRBJ2-3; D uncertain. The CDR3 loop spans 14 amino acids. Germline-derived CDR1 and CDR2 are KGHSH and LQKENI. The germline V and J ends were trimmed by 3 bases and 4 bases, with 11 bases remaining between them. CDR3 in amino acids: CASSPRTNADTQYF. DNA for the CDR3: TGTGCCAGCTCACCTCGCACAAATGCAGATACGCAGTATTTT.

This clone was detected once. The rearrangement links TRBV7-8 to TRBJ2-7; 11 positions agree with TRBD1. With V trimmed by 2 bases and J by 4 bases, 7 bases remained unmatched. Germline loops: CDR1 SGHVS, CDR2 FQNEAQ. The CDR3 has 16 amino acids. CDR3 in DNA: TGTGCCAGCAGCTTAAGGCGGACAGGGGGCGTATACGAGCAGTACTTC. Translating it yields CASSLRRTGGVYEQYF.

This clone was detected only once. The V gene is TRBV18, the J gene TRBJ2-3, with TRBD2 matching over 9 bases. Germline values: CDR1 KGHSH, CDR2 LQKENI. CDR3 size: 16 residues. J gave up 5 bases and V 1 base, and 7 bases lay outside the gene matches. The CDR3 DNA sequence: TGTGCCAGCTCACCACTTAGCGGGAGCGGTGGAGATACGCAGTATTTT. Translated, it gives CASSPLSGSGGDTQYF.

The chain has TRBV18 and TRBJ2-7, with TRBD2 matching 8 bases. Germline CDR1 is KGHSH and CDR2 is LQKENI. V was clipped by 1 base and J by 5 bases; unmatched bases: 7. This CDR3 region has 15 residues. The CDR3 loop is CASSPRSGSIHEQYF. CDR3 in DNA: TGTGCCAGCTCACCACGAAGCGGGAGTATACACGAGCAGTACTTC.

The V call is TRBV15, the J call TRBJ1-5; maybe TRBD1 (5 bases). This CDR3 has 15 amino acids. The germline gives CDR1 LNHNV, CDR2 YYDKDF (reference sequence). The V end was cut by 6 bases, the J end by 8 bases, with 20 bases between. The CDR3 DNA reads as TGTGCCACCAGTACCGGGACCCTTTCTCTAAAGCCCCAGCATTTT. Residues: CATSTGTLSLKPQHF.

The genes are TRBV6-6 and TRBJ2-1, with 9 positions matching TRBD1. The CDR3 contains 15 residues. After removal of 4 bases from V and 4 bases from J, the junction contained 5 bases not matched to a gene. CDR1 MNHNY and CDR2 SVGAGI come from the germline V gene (reference sequence). Here the CDR3 reads CASSSQDRGYNEQFF. The CDR3 region has the DNA TGTGCCAGCAGTTCCCAGGACAGGGGATACAATGAGCAGTTCTTC.

The rearrangement links TRBV10-3 to TRBJ2-1; 8 positions agree with TRBD2. The J segment lost 3 bases and the V segment lost 6 bases, leaving 10 bases of the junction unmatched. Germline CDR1 and CDR2: ENHRY and SYGVKD. The CDR3 loop spans 16 amino acids. The CDR3 reads CAISGEIAGNYNEQFF. The CDR3 DNA reads as TGTGCCATCAGCGGGGAAATAGCGGGAAACTACAATGAGCAGTTCTTC.

The J gene is TRBJ1-5, the V gene TRBV23-1; maybe TRBD1 (6 bases). TRBV23-1 is treated as an ORF (open reading frame) with a function not yet certain. This CDR3 contains 15 residues. The V end lost 3 bases, the J end lost 7 bases, and 16 bases lay between the germline ends. In nucleotides, the CDR3 is TGCGCCAGCAGTCATCCTTCAAGACAGGCCCAGCCCCAGCATTTT. Its translation: CASSHPSRQAQPQHF.

Only one count was recorded for this clone. The chain's CDR3 is CASSPSGTGYQPQHF. The CDR3 DNA is TGTGCCAGCTCACCTTCCGGGACAGGGTATCAGCCCCAGCATTTT. The V gene is TRBV18, the J gene TRBJ1-5; 9 bases line up with TRBD1. With 3 bases clipped from V and 5 bases from J, the junction kept 5 bases outside the gene matches. This CDR3 has 15 residues. Germline CDR1 and CDR2: KGHSH and LQKENI.

As regards this clone: This sample also contains other DNA sequences that code for the same CDR3. V gene TRBV28 combines with J gene TRBJ1-5; D gene ambiguous. Trimming pared 8 bases from V and 0 bases from J, leaving 2 bases between. The CDR3 is 11 residues long. Germline V lookup: CDR1 MDHEN, CDR2 SYDVKM. The CDR3 sequence: CASGSNQPQHF. In DNA, the CDR3 is TGTGCCAGCGGTAGCAATCAGCCCCAGCATTTT.

The chain joins TRBV19 to TRBJ1-5, with D perhaps matching TRBD1 (6 bases). Trimming took off 4 bases at V and 6 bases at J, with 10 bases between the two ends. CDR3 length: 13 amino acids. Germline CDR1 LNHDA, CDR2 SQIVND (reference sequence). The CDR3 loop is CASSTGVRQPQHF. The CDR3 DNA reads TGTGCCAGTAGTACAGGGGTGCGTCAGCCCCAGCATTTT.

V is TRBV27 and J is TRBJ1-5; 9 bases align to TRBD1. The CDR3 sequence is 16 residues long. Germline V lookup: CDR1 MNHEY, CDR2 SMNVEV (reference sequence). V shed 5 bases, J shed 7 bases, and the junction held 12 bases outside the gene matches. In nucleotides, the CDR3 is TGTGCCAGCAGTGTGACCGGGACAGGGATTAGACAGCCCCAGCATTTT. It yields the protein CASSVTGTGIRQPQHF.

This clone appeared once. V gene TRBV5-1 combines with J gene TRBJ1-4; D possibly corresponds to TRBD1 (6 bases). The V end lost 2 bases, the J end lost 8 bases, and 19 bases lay between the germline ends. Per germline, CDR1 SGHRS and CDR2 YFSETQ. The CDR3 length is 16 residues. The CDR3 protein is CASSLLQGGGEEKLFF. CDR3 nucleotide sequence: TGCGCCAGCAGCTTACTACAGGGCGGAGGGGAGGAAAAACTGTTTTTT.

The chain uses TRBV2 and TRBJ2-7; D is unclear. Trimming cost V 6 bases and J 0 bases, with 6 bases left between them. The V gene's germline CDR1 is SNHLY and CDR2 FYNNEI. The CDR3 loop spans 12 amino acids. The CDR3 protein is CASRQDSYEQYF. The CDR3 region has the DNA TGTGCCAGCAGGCAGGACTCCTACGAGCAGTACTTC.

The chain combines TRBV28 with TRBJ1-5; no firm D call. The CDR3 has 15 residues. V was trimmed by 6 bases and J by 6 bases, leaving 18 bases between them. Germline loops: CDR1 MDHEN, CDR2 SYDVKM. The CDR3 is CASRHGRRRPQPQHF. CDR3 in DNA: TGTGCCAGCAGGCACGGGAGGCGGCGCCCTCAGCCCCAGCATTTT. Using reference TRBV28 and TRBJ1-5 for the parts outside the CDR3, the full variable domain is DVKVTQSSRYLVKRTGEKVFLECVQDMDHENMFWYRQDPGLGLRLIYFSYDVKMKEKGDIPEGYSVSREKKERFSLILESASTNQTSMYLCASRHGRRRPQPQHFGDGTRLSIL.

V is TRBV4-3 and J is TRBJ2-5; D is tentatively TRBD1 or TRBD2 (5 bases each). V lost 4 bases, J lost 1 base, and 13 bases lay in between. Germline CDR1 LGHNA, CDR2 YSLEER. The CDR3 loop spans 15 amino acids. CDR3 residues: CASSPMTGLQETQYF. In DNA, the CDR3 is TGCGCCAGCAGCCCAATGACGGGGCTCCAAGAGACCCAGTACTTC.

The chain joins TRBV6-5 to TRBJ1-4; possible D gene TRBD1, 5 bases. Germline CDR1 MNHEY, CDR2 SVGAGI. CDR3 length equals 14 residues. V lost 6 bases to trimming and J lost 6 bases, with 14 bases between them. This CDR3 reads CASRSPGLDEKLFF. CDR3 in DNA: TGTGCCAGCAGATCCCCAGGGCTCGATGAAAAACTGTTTTTT.

The rearrangement joins TRBV5-1 to TRBJ2-3; 7 bases line up with TRBD1. Germline CDR1 reads SGHRS; CDR2 reads YFSETQ. J gave up 9 bases and V 4 bases, and 2 bases lay outside the gene matches. The CDR3 covers 11 residues. CDR3 bases: TGCGCCAGCAGCATGGACAGGACGCAGTATTTT. This translates into CASSMDRTQYF.

The count of this clone is one. The chain joins TRBV6-5 to TRBJ2-1; 9 nucleotides match TRBD1. Germline-derived CDR1 and CDR2 are MNHEY and SVGAGI. V shed 2 bases and J 4 bases; nucleotides not matched to a gene: 6. CDR3 length: 16 residues. The CDR3, as DNA: TGTGCCAGCAGTTACGGTTCGGGGACAGGGTACAATGAGCAGTTCTTC. Amino acids: CASSYGSGTGYNEQFF.